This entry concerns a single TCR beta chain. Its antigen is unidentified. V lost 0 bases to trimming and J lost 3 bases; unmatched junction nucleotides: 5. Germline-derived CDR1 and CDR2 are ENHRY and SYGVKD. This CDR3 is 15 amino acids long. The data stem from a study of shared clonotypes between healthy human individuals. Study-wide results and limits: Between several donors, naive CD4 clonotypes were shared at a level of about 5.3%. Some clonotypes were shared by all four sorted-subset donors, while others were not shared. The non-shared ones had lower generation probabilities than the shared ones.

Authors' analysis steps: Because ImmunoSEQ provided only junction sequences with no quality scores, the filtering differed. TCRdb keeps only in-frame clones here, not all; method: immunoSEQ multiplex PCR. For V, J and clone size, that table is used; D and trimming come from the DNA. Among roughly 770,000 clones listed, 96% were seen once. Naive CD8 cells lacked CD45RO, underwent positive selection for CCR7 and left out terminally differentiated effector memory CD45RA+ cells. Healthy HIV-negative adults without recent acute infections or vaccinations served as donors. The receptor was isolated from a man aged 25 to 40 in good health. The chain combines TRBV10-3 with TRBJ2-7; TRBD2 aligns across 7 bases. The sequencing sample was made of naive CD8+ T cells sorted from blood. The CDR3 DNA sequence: TGTGCCATCAGTGAGTCGAGGCTAGCGGTCTACGAGCAGTACTTC. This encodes CAISESRLAVYEQYF.